The source of this T cell receptor beta chain is a study of cytomegalovirus exposure and HLA in healthy donors. Study conclusions and caveats: V segments that were indistinguishable, TRBV6-2 and TRBV6-3 among them, were omitted from analysis. What a later analysis showed was that several of the most significant clusters appeared linked to common viral pathogens. What TCR beta sequences reportedly achieved was accurate prediction of HLA-A and HLA-B alleles in most subjects. The presence/absence work took it that sequencing depth was about the same across donors.

On this clone itself: Its specificity is unknown.

The PCR used 60 Vbeta and 13 Jbeta primers. Using immunoSEQ multiplex PCR, the repertoire was profiled, and TCRdb retains in-frame clones only, with some absent. The sample lists around 140,000 clones; 60% to 80% were seen once. The CDR3 has 14 amino acids. Germline CDR1 reads SGHRS; CDR2 reads YFSETQ. V was trimmed by 2 bases and J by 0 bases, leaving 6 bases between them. V gene TRBV5-1 combines with J gene TRBJ2-1; TRBD1 might be the D (5 bases). The TCR sequence derives from a man aged 50 or older in good health and CMV-seropositive. Sample: PBMCs. This CDR3 reads CASSLQDSYNEQFF. The CDR3 DNA reads TGCGCCAGCAGCTTACAGGACTCCTACAATGAGCAGTTCTTC.